This T cell receptor beta chain was profiled in a study of blood T cell repertoires in COVID-19. The CDR3 loop spans 16 amino acids. CDR1 and CDR2 (germline): KGHSH, LQKENI. With 5 bases removed from V and 8 bases from J, the gap between germline ends came to 22 bases. Per the authors' pipeline: Scientists estimated how many nucleated cells there were by amplifying reference gene primers. TCRdb keeps only in-frame clones here, not all; method: immunoSEQ multiplex PCR. D and trimming were read from the DNA, whereas the V and J calls and clone size are those reported in that table. The sample shows some 150,000 clones, 75% to 90% of them seen only once. The study recruited people aged about 18 to 95 years across under 25 US areas. Two consecutive negative NP/OP PCR tests, clearance, or resolved symptoms defined Cohort 3 recovery.

The sequenced material came from PBMCs or T cells enriched from blood (not recorded which). The TCR was taken from a woman aged 18-35 years who had recovered from COVID-19. This chain uses TRBV18 with TRBJ2-1; the D gene is possibly TRBD1 (6 bases). The CDR3 DNA sequence: TGTGCCAGCTCAGCCGGACAGAATCTATTAGGCGATGAGCAGTTCTTC. Its protein product is CASSAGQNLLGDEQFF.